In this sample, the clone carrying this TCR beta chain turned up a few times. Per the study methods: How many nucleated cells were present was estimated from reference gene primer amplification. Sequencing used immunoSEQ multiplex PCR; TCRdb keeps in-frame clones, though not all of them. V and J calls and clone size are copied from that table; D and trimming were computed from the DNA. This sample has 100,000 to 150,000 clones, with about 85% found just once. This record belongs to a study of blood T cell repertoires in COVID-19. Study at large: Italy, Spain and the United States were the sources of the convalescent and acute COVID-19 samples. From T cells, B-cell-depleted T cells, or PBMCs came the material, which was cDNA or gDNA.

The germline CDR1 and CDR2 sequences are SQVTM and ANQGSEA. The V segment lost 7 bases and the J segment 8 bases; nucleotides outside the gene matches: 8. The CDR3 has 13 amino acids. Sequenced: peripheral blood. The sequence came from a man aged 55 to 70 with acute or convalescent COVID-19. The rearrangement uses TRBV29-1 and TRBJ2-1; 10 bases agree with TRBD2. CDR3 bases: TGCAGCGGGCGGGCTAGCGGGAGTCATGAGCAGTTCTTC. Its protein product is CSGRASGSHEQFF.